The 21 T cell receptor beta chains presented below share a single source sample, sequenced in a study of human T cells and chemical hapten exposure. TCRdb itself ran the RACE reads through MiXCR, one entry per CDR3 protein. The top ten clones hold approximately 2.3% of a sample with about 380,000 distinct CDR3 sequences, around 4.8% of them seen once. The time point: patch test 1, 2 weeks after DPC sensitization. Treatment described: therapeutic diphenylcyclopropenone sensitization with weekly scalp DPC. The sequencing here drew on whole blood, taken in connection with sensitization to the hapten diphenylcyclopropenone (DPC). The source of these receptors is a woman aged 45-60 years with alopecia areata. Some clones in this sample may be carry-over from other donors' samples.

This clonotype has a count of ten or more. The chain recombines TRBV5-5 with TRBJ2-2; 7 nucleotides agree with TRBD1. Germline CDR1 SGHKS, CDR2 YYEKEE (reference sequence). The length of the CDR3 is 17 residues. V lost 4 bases and J lost 3; bases outside the gene matches: 12. The DNA of the CDR3 is TGTGCCAGCAGCGACGCCACAGGGGTCCAATACACCGGGGAGCTGTTTTTT. Translating it yields CASSDATGVQYTGELFF. The full variable domain, completed using reference TRBV5-5 and TRBJ2-2, is DAGVTQSPTHLIKTRGQQVTLRCSPISGHKSVSWYQQVLGQGPQFIFQYYEKEERGRGNFPDRFSARQFPNYSSELNVNALLLGDSALYLCASSDATGVQYTGELFFGEGSRLTVL.

This clonotype was observed at least ten times. The genes are TRBV2 and TRBJ1-1; 10 nucleotides agree with TRBD1. This CDR3 has 17 residues. After removal of 2 bases from V and 6 bases from J, the junction contained 12 bases not matched to a gene. The germline gives CDR1 SNHLY, CDR2 FYNNEI. Here the CDR3 reads CASSEIRQGARVSEAFF. CDR3 bases: TGTGCCAGCAGTGAAATTAGACAGGGGGCGAGGGTGTCTGAAGCTTTCTTT.

The J gene is TRBJ1-1, the V gene TRBV9; 7 bases align to TRBD1. The germline CDR1 and CDR2 sequences are SGDLS and YYNGEE. The CDR3 totals 15 residues. The J segment lost 5 bases and the V segment lost 0 bases, leaving 7 bases of the junction unmatched. The CDR3 sequence is CASSVVAGGYTEAFF. CDR3 bases: TGTGCCAGCAGCGTAGTGGCAGGGGGATATACTGAAGCTTTCTTT.

This clonotype was detected a few times. The chain employs TRBV2 and TRBJ2-2, with 10 nucleotides matching TRBD1. V shed 4 bases and J 6 bases; nucleotides not matched to a gene: 5. Per the germline V gene, CDR1 is SNHLY and CDR2 is FYNNEI. This CDR3 region has 15 residues. The CDR3, as DNA: TGTGCCAGCAGTGTAATGGGGACAGGGGCCGGGGAGCTGTTTTTT. Its translation: CASSVMGTGAGELFF.

The chain carries TRBV2 and TRBJ1-1; D is ambiguous. The CDR3 sequence is 13 residues long. Trimming removed 6 bases at V and 0 bases at J, with 8 bases between. From germline, CDR1 is SNHLY and CDR2 FYNNEI. CDR3: CASRNLMNTEAFF. CDR3 DNA sequence: TGTGCCAGCAGGAACCTAATGAACACTGAAGCTTTCTTT.

The chain employs TRBV7-2 and TRBJ2-1, with D maybe TRBD2 (6 bases). Trimming took 1 base from V and 10 from J, leaving 17 bases between them. Germline V gene data show CDR1 as SGHTA and CDR2 as FQGNSA. This CDR3 contains 15 residues. This CDR3 is CASSLEGGLSGEQFF. CDR3 in DNA: TGTGCCAGCAGCTTAGAGGGAGGTTTATCTGGGGAGCAGTTCTTC.

This clonotype occurred many times. The chain uses TRBV5-6 and TRBJ2-7; D is perhaps TRBD1 (5 bases). Trimming stripped 2 bases from V and 12 bases from J, with 12 bases between. Per germline, CDR1 SGHDT and CDR2 YYEEEE. The CDR3 runs to 11 residues. CDR3 in DNA: TGTGCCAGCAGCTTAGGGGCGGATCGGTACTTC. Amino acid sequence: CASSLGADRYF. Filled out from reference TRBV5-6 and TRBJ2-7, the complete variable domain reads DAGVTQSPTHLIKTRGQQVTLRCSPKSGHDTVSWYQQALGQGPQFIFQYYEEEERQRGNFPDRFSGHQFPNYSSELNVNALLLGDSALYLCASSLGADRYFGPGTRLTVT.

This clonotype was found many times. The CDR3 is CASSLEGGLNTEAFF. The CDR3 DNA sequence: TGCGCCAGCAGCTTGGAGGGGGGGCTGAACACTGAAGCTTTCTTT. This chain links TRBV5-1 with TRBJ1-1, with TRBD1 as a possible D gene (6 bases). Germline CDR1 SGHRS, CDR2 YFSETQ. V lost 0 bases to trimming and J lost 0 bases, with 9 bases between them. This CDR3 spans 15 amino acids.

This clonotype has at least ten counts. The rearrangement links TRBV6-5 to TRBJ1-5, with D perhaps TRBD1 (5 bases). Germline CDR1 is MNHEY and CDR2 is SVGAGI. V lost 6 bases and J lost 7, with 16 bases in between. The CDR3 spans 14 residues. CDR3 in DNA: TGTGCCAGCAGAGCGGGCAGGGAAGGCCAGCCCCAGCATTTT. Its translation is CASRAGREGQPQHF.

The sample holds many counts of this clonotype. V is TRBV7-2 and J is TRBJ2-6; 7 nucleotides line up with TRBD1. Germline CDR1 and CDR2: SGHTA and FQGNSA. The CDR3 has 18 amino acids. V shed 1 base, J shed 0 bases, and the junction held 6 bases outside the gene matches. CDR3 region: CASSLGPGQNSGANVLTF. CDR3 sequence (DNA): TGTGCCAGCAGCTTAGGCCCGGGACAGAACTCTGGGGCCAACGTCCTGACTTTC.

This clonotype was counted many times. The chain combines TRBV6-6 with TRBJ1-3; 8 positions agree with TRBD1. The germline gives CDR1 MNHNY, CDR2 SVGAGI (reference sequence). This CDR3 has 16 residues. With V trimmed by 7 bases and J by 8 bases, 16 bases remained unmatched. CDR3 bases: TGTGCCAGCAATACCGAGGACAGGGCTAACGGAGACACCATATATTTT. Protein: CASNTEDRANGDTIYF.

This rearrangement joins TRBV12-3 or TRBV12-4 to TRBJ1-1; D is perhaps TRBD1 (5 bases). This CDR3 region has 16 residues. V was pared by 0 bases and J by 4 bases, with 15 bases between. The CDR3 loop reads CASSLAHGTGLTEAFF. CDR3 DNA: TGTGCCAGCAGTTTAGCGCACGGGACGGGGCTCACTGAAGCTTTCTTT.

This clonotype appeared a few times. CDR3: CASSLVSGQGYEQYF. The CDR3 DNA reads TGCGCCAGCAGCTTGGTTTCGGGACAGGGCTACGAGCAGTACTTC. J is TRBJ2-7 and V is TRBV5-1; 9 nucleotides line up with TRBD1. V shed 0 bases and J 3 bases; nucleotides not matched to a gene: 4. The CDR3 loop spans 15 amino acids. Germline V lookup: CDR1 SGHRS, CDR2 YFSETQ.

In its sample, this clonotype was seen many times. The CDR3 is CSVEFGDTEAFF. CDR3 coding DNA: TGCAGCGTTGAATTCGGGGACACTGAAGCTTTCTTT. V gene TRBV29-1 combines with J gene TRBJ1-1; D uncertain. This CDR3 has 12 residues. Germline lookup yields CDR1 SQVTM and CDR2 ANQGSEA. V gave up 2 bases and J gave up 3 bases, with 7 bases separating them.

This clonotype was counted many times. V gene TRBV7-3 combines with J gene TRBJ2-4, with 7 bases aligning to TRBD2. The V segment lost 4 bases and the J segment 8 bases; nucleotides outside the gene matches: 11. The CDR3 sequence is 15 residues long. The germline V gene encodes CDR1 SGHTA and CDR2 FQGTGA. This chain's CDR3 is CASSSAPGGSDIQYF. The CDR3 region has the DNA TGTGCCAGCAGCTCCGCCCCCGGGGGGTCGGACATTCAGTACTTC.

The V call is TRBV14, the J call TRBJ1-2; tentatively, D is TRBD1 (6 bases). Trimming shortened V by 0 bases and J by 3 bases, and 11 bases separated the two germline ends. Germline values: CDR1 SGHDN, CDR2 FVKESK. The CDR3 length is 15 residues. The CDR3, as DNA: TGTGCCAGCAGCCAAGATTTGGGGGGCGACTATGGCTACACCTTC. As protein: CASSQDLGGDYGYTF.

The CDR3 DNA follows: TGTGCCGCGAAAGACGCAGACTATGGCTACACCTTC. Amino acid sequence: CAAKDADYGYTF. This rearrangement joins TRBV6-2 or TRBV6-3 to TRBJ1-2, with no clear D. Trimming removed 11 bases from V and 3 bases from J, with 13 bases in between. Germline V gives CDR1 MNHEY, CDR2 SVGEGT. The CDR3 is made up of 12 amino acids.

There are many counts of this clonotype. The chain has TRBV6-5 and TRBJ1-2; D unresolved. Germline CDR1 reads MNHEY; CDR2 reads SVGAGI. Trimming shortened V by 8 bases and J by 7 bases, and 20 bases separated the two germline ends. The CDR3 contains 14 residues. DNA of the CDR3: TGTGCCAGCGGGCCCGCATGGTCTCCCCTTGGCTACACCTTC. This encodes CASGPAWSPLGYTF.

This clonotype has at least ten counts. This chain connects TRBV9 to TRBJ1-1, with 8 nucleotides matching TRBD1. The V segment lost 4 bases and the J segment 5 bases; nucleotides outside the gene matches: 7. CDR1 SGDLS and CDR2 YYNGEE come from the germline V gene. CDR3 length: 14 amino acids. CDR3 loop: CASSSSQGGTEAFF. The CDR3 DNA sequence: TGTGCCAGCAGCTCATCACAGGGGGGTACTGAAGCTTTCTTT.

This clonotype was seen ten or more times. The chain uses TRBV5-1 and TRBJ2-5, with D hard to call. Per the germline V gene, CDR1 is SGHRS and CDR2 is YFSETQ. CDR3 size: 13 residues. V was pared by 5 bases and J by 5 bases, with 13 bases between. The CDR3 sequence is CASSRANTETQYF. The CDR3 nucleotides are TGCGCCAGCAGTAGGGCCAATACTGAGACCCAGTACTTC.

Points on this clonotype: This clone may be a read error of a much larger clone one base away. The V call is TRBV7-2, the J call TRBJ2-7; D uncertain. Germline lookup yields CDR1 SGHTA and CDR2 FQGNSA. CDR3 length equals 13 residues. Trimming cost V 2 bases and J 5 bases, with 10 bases left between them. The CDR3 bases are TGTGCCAGCAGCTTAAAAATGGCCCACGAGCAGTACTTC. Its translation: CASSLKMAHEQYF.